The following is a TCR beta chain sequence with its context. Its target is not known. Trimming took 2 bases from V and 6 from J; bases not matched to a gene: 5. The CDR3 sequence is 15 residues long. Germline lookup yields CDR1 MNHEY and CDR2 SVGAGI. This sample was included in a study of identical twins. Study results and limitations: While abundant cord blood beta clonotypes carried fewer insertions, memory repertoires showed no such pattern. Out-of-frame beta sequences exhibited a weaker degree of excess twin sharing.

TCRdb called the 5' RACE reads again in MiXCR, with one record for every CDR3 protein. Seen here are about 280,000 distinct CDR3 sequences, roughly 8.6% observed once, and the top ten hold less than 2.5%. This same sample was also part of a study on yellow fever vaccine responses in identical twins.

The sample taken for sequencing was memory (CD45RO+) T cells sorted from blood. The sequence was obtained from a young woman in good health. The chain recombines TRBV6-5 with TRBJ1-5, with 9 nucleotides matching TRBD1. In nucleotides, the CDR3 is TGTGCCAGCAGTTACATGGACAGGGGTGGTCAGCCCCAGCATTTT. As protein: CASSYMDRGGQPQHF.